Each of the 6 T cell receptor beta chains below was sequenced from the same sample in a study of tumor-infiltrating lymphocytes in primary liver carcinoma. From around 18-30 mg of unsorted bulk tissue, DNA and RNA were co-extracted together. Using a constant-region primer together with ProtoScript II reverse transcriptase, TCR beta cDNA was made from around 0.55 ug of total RNA. Slightly modified ARM-PCR with three nested multiplex PCR rounds yielded TCR beta libraries. Two initial PCR rounds of around 9 cycles each paired TRBV1-TRBV30 forward primers with a C-beta reverse primer. Each CDR3 protein is one row after TCRdb ran MiXCR on the multiplex PCR reads. The sample yields about 190,000 distinct CDR3 sequences, approximately 80% seen once. Sample: tumor tissue from primary liver carcinoma. The receptor set was obtained from a man between 40 and 49 years old with primary liver carcinoma and hepatitis B virus infection.

In the case of this clonotype: Its ends do not fully match the called genes, so a read error is possible. This sequence joins TRBV9 and TRBJ2-1, with TRBD1 matching 11 bases. This CDR3 is built from 15 residues. Per the germline V gene, CDR1 is SGDLS and CDR2 is YYNGEE. CDR3 nucleotide sequence: TGTGCCAGCAGCGCGGGACAGGGGGTCTACAATGAACAGTTCTTC. Its protein is CASSAGQGVYNEQFF.

This clonotype has only one observation. A read error may account for a junction end that differs from germline. The rearrangement uses TRBV29-1 and TRBJ1-1; D remains ambiguous. Germline-derived CDR1 and CDR2 are SQVTM and ANQGSEA. CDR3 size: 15 residues. The CDR3: CSVVGGWGMNTEVFF. DNA for the CDR3: TGCAGCGTTGTAGGAGGGTGGGGTATGAACACTGAAGTTTTCTTT.

The chain uses TRBV11-2 and TRBJ2-1; D remains unclear. V lost 8 bases and J lost 5, with 16 bases in between. CDR3 length equals 14 residues. Germline CDR1 reads SGHAT; CDR2 reads FQNNGV. CDR3 in amino acids: CASFSRPLDNEQFF. CDR3 coding DNA: TGTGCCAGCTTTAGCAGGCCACTCGACAATGAGCAGTTCTTC. The variable domain in full, with the rest retrieved from reference TRBV11-2 and TRBJ2-1, is EAGVAQSPRYKIIEKRQSVAFWCNPISGHATLYWYQQILGQGPKLLIQFQNNGVVDDSQLPKDRFSAERLKGVDSTLKIQPAKLEDSAVYLCASFSRPLDNEQFFGPGTRLTVL.

Turning to this clonotype: An end of the junction differs from the germline gene, which may be a read error. The chain is built from TRBV11-1 and TRBJ2-3, with D possibly matching TRBD2 (6 bases). The CDR3 totals 18 residues. Germline V lookup: CDR1 SGHAT, CDR2 FQDESV (reference sequence). DNA of the CDR3: TGTGCCAGCAGCTTTCCCGGGACTGGGTATGGGACGACAGATATGCAGTATTTT. As protein: CASSFPGTGYGTTDMQYF.

About this clonotype itself: The conserved final phenylalanine or tryptophan is absent from the CDR3, which likely points to a read error. This rearrangement joins TRBV6-5 to TRBJ1-1, with D uncertain. V was shortened by 7 bases and J by 6 bases, with 15 bases between the two germline ends. Germline CDR1 is MNHEY and CDR2 is SVGAGI. This CDR3 is 13 amino acids long. This CDR3 is CASTSLVAPEAFL. In DNA form, the CDR3 reads TGTGCCAGCACGAGCCTCGTTGCCCCTGAAGCTTTCTTG.

This clonotype was observed a handful of times. An end of the junction differs from the germline gene, which may be a read error. The V call is TRBV4-2, the J call TRBJ2-2; 10 positions match TRBD2. Germline lookup yields CDR1 LGHNA and CDR2 YNFKEQ. This CDR3 is 17 amino acids long. CDR3: CASSQAGLAGDFGELVF. The CDR3 DNA is TGTGCCAGCAGCCAAGCGGGCCTAGCGGGAGATTTCGGGGAGCTGGTTTTT.